These 26 T cell receptor beta chains share one sample of origin, sequenced in a study of blood T cell repertoires in COVID-19. Profiling relied on immunoSEQ multiplex PCR, and the TCRdb table lists in-frame clones only, not all of them. This table has 360,000 or so clones, roughly 80% appearing once. Source material: PBMCs or T cells enriched from blood (not recorded which). These receptors were taken from a woman aged 50 to 65 who had recovered from COVID-19.

In its sample, this clone was seen once. The CDR3 DNA follows: TGCAGCGTTTCTTTCAGCTCTGGGGCCAACGTCCTGACTTTC. This encodes CSVSFSSGANVLTF. This sequence joins TRBV29-1 and TRBJ2-6; no clear D. Germline V gene data show CDR1 as SQVTM and CDR2 as ANQGSEA. This CDR3 comprises 14 residues. V lost 5 bases, J lost 0 bases, and 8 bases lay in between.

The rearrangement links TRBV7-9 to TRBJ1-2, with 8 bases identical to TRBD1. The length of the CDR3 is 14 residues. With 5 bases clipped from V and 1 base from J, the junction kept 3 bases outside the gene matches. Germline values: CDR1 SEHNR, CDR2 FQNEAQ (reference sequence). The CDR3 region is CASSPGQGNYGYTF. DNA for the CDR3: TGTGCCAGCAGCCCCGGACAGGGTAACTATGGCTACACCTTC.

This chain links TRBV6-5 with TRBJ1-4; TRBD1 might be the D (6 bases). CDR1 and CDR2 from the germline V gene are MNHEY and SVGAGI. V lost 4 bases and J lost 6, with 18 bases in between. The CDR3 totals 16 residues. CDR3 amino acids: CASSSYQTQGYEKLFF. The CDR3 bases are TGTGCCAGCAGTTCCTACCAAACCCAGGGGTATGAAAAACTGTTTTTT.

The sample holds one count of this clone. This chain connects TRBV11-2 to TRBJ2-3, with 9 bases lining up with TRBD1. J gave up 4 bases and V 5 bases, and 13 bases lay outside the gene matches. Germline CDR1 reads SGHAT; CDR2 reads FQNNGV. This CDR3 has 17 residues. The CDR3 here is CASSTYRDRVSSDTQYF. The CDR3 bases are TGTGCCAGCAGCACCTACCGGGACAGGGTCAGTTCAGATACGCAGTATTTT.

V is TRBV7-2 and J is TRBJ2-1; 11 nucleotides agree with TRBD2. The germline V gene has CDR1 SGHTA and CDR2 FQGNSA. V shed 5 bases, J shed 4 bases, and the junction held 13 bases outside the gene matches. There are 18 residues in the CDR3. As DNA, the CDR3 is TGTGCCAGCAGCCTAAGTCATAGCGGGGGGGTAGGGTACAATGAGCAGTTCTTC. Protein: CASSLSHSGGVGYNEQFF.

This chain connects TRBV19 to TRBJ2-1; the D gene is possibly TRBD1 (5 bases). Germline V lookup: CDR1 LNHDA, CDR2 SQIVND (reference sequence). The CDR3 extends over 18 amino acids. Trimming removed 4 bases at V and 4 bases at J, with 23 bases between. This chain's CDR3 is CASSTPRTQPQVYNEQFF. The DNA of the CDR3 is TGTGCCAGTAGTACTCCCCGGACACAGCCCCAAGTATACAATGAGCAGTTCTTC.

The chain recombines TRBV9 with TRBJ2-5, with 14 bases that match TRBD2. This CDR3 spans 17 amino acids. Trimming at V came to 3 bases and at J to 0 bases, leaving 4 bases not matched to a gene. Germline V gene data show CDR1 as SGDLS and CDR2 as YYNGEE. The CDR3, as DNA: TGTGCCAGCAGCGGAGGACTAGCGGGAGGAAACCAAGAGACCCAGTACTTC. Translation gives CASSGGLAGGNQETQYF.

The rearrangement links TRBV19 to TRBJ2-1, with 9 bases fitting TRBD1. The CDR3 consists of 16 residues. CDR1 and CDR2 (germline): LNHDA, SQIVND (reference sequence). Trimming at V came to 9 bases and at J to 1 base, leaving 10 bases not matched to a gene. The CDR3 DNA sequence: TGTGCCAGCCGGGACAGGGCCTCTGGGTCCTACAATGAGCAGTTCTTC. It translates to CASRDRASGSYNEQFF.

The genes are TRBV27 and TRBJ1-2; 7 nucleotides line up with TRBD1. The CDR3 sequence is 12 residues long. Looked up from germline, CDR1 is MNHEY and CDR2 is SMNVEV (reference sequence). With 6 bases clipped from V and 7 bases from J, the junction kept 5 bases outside the gene matches. The CDR3 region is CASRQTGVGYTF. Here the CDR3 DNA reads TGTGCCAGCAGACAAACAGGGGTTGGCTACACCTTC.

The chain is built from TRBV14 and TRBJ1-1, with D hard to call. The CDR3 extends over 17 amino acids. The germline V gene has CDR1 SGHDN and CDR2 FVKESK. The V gene lost 1 base and the J gene lost 1 base, with 16 bases spanning the gap. The CDR3 is CASSQVRAGRENTEAFF. The CDR3 coding sequence is TGTGCCAGCAGCCAAGTGAGGGCAGGACGGGAGAACACTGAAGCTTTCTTT.

V usage is TRBV3-1 (or the pseudogene TRBV3-2) and J usage is TRBJ2-1, with 10 bases lining up with TRBD2. Germline CDR1 and CDR2: LGHDT and YNNKEL (reference sequence). The CDR3 runs to 15 residues. After removal of 5 bases from V and 4 bases from J, the junction contained 5 bases not matched to a gene. CDR3 sequence: CASSTSAGGYNEQFF. The CDR3, as DNA: TGTGCCAGCAGCACCTCAGCGGGGGGGTACAATGAGCAGTTCTTC.

The V call is TRBV7-9, the J call TRBJ2-1, with D perhaps TRBD2 (6 bases). Germline V gene data show CDR1 as SEHNR and CDR2 as FQNEAQ (reference sequence). Trimming removed 5 bases from V and 9 bases from J, with 20 bases in between. The CDR3 spans 15 residues. CDR3: CASSHKGRSNGEQFF. The CDR3 DNA reads TGTGCCAGCAGCCACAAAGGGAGGAGCAATGGTGAGCAGTTCTTC.

The chain employs TRBV7-8 and TRBJ1-3; TRBD1 matches 9 bases. V trimming: 2 bases; J trimming: 1 base; junction bases outside the gene matches: 6. This CDR3 comprises 17 residues. Germline V gene data show CDR1 as SGHVS and CDR2 as FQNEAQ. DNA for the CDR3: TGTGCCAGCAGCTTATTTCGACAGGGGGTGTCTGGAAACACCATATATTTT. Protein sequence: CASSLFRQGVSGNTIYF.

The table lists this clone with a few counts. V is TRBV6-5 and J is TRBJ1-2; D is uncertain. Looked up from germline, CDR1 is MNHEY and CDR2 is SVGAGI. This CDR3 has 15 amino acids. Trimming left V 5 bases short and J 0 bases short, with 13 bases between. The CDR3 sequence is CASSRSLSSNYGYTF. The CDR3 nucleotides are TGTGCCAGCAGTAGGTCACTATCATCTAACTATGGCTACACCTTC.

The V call is TRBV9, the J call TRBJ1-2, with 9 bases that match TRBD1. With 3 bases clipped from V and 13 bases from J, the junction kept 7 bases outside the gene matches. Germline CDR1 and CDR2: SGDLS and YYNGEE. This CDR3 has 12 residues. The DNA for the CDR3 is TGTGCCAGCAGCGCGGGACAGGGTATCGGCACCTTC. It yields the protein CASSAGQGIGTF.

The chain couples TRBV2 to TRBJ2-3; perhaps TRBD1 as D (5 bases). The V gene lost 2 bases and the J gene lost 6 bases, with 6 bases spanning the gap. The CDR3 has 12 amino acids. Germline CDR1 is SNHLY and CDR2 is FYNNEI. The chain's CDR3 is CASSEWGDTQYF. As DNA, the CDR3 is TGTGCCAGCAGTGAATGGGGCGATACGCAGTATTTT.

The J gene is TRBJ2-3, the V gene TRBV7-9, with a possible D match to TRBD1 (6 bases). The V end was cut by 5 bases, the J end by 5 bases, with 8 bases between. This CDR3 has 12 amino acids. In germline, CDR1 is SEHNR, CDR2 FQNEAQ (reference sequence). The CDR3 DNA follows: TGTGCCAGCAGCCTACAGGGAGATACGCAGTATTTT. Its protein product is CASSLQGDTQYF.

The chain links TRBV10-3 to TRBJ1-1, with TRBD1 as a possible D gene (6 bases). V shed 6 bases and J shed 2 bases, with 7 bases lying between them. This CDR3 is 12 amino acids long. The V gene's germline CDR1 is ENHRY and CDR2 SYGVKD. The CDR3 spells CAIRDSNTEAFF. For the CDR3, the DNA is TGTGCCATCAGGGACAGCAACACTGAAGCTTTCTTT.

The rearrangement links TRBV5-6 to TRBJ2-5, with a tentative D call TRBD1 (6 bases). The germline CDR1 and CDR2 sequences are SGHDT and YYEEEE. This CDR3 region has 14 residues. V was clipped by 3 bases and J by 4 bases, with 13 bases between them. CDR3 in DNA: TGTGCCAGCAGCTGGGGGCCAAACCCAGAGACCCAGTACTTC. It specifies CASSWGPNPETQYF.

The V and J genes are TRBV7-8 and TRBJ1-3; 7 bases agree with TRBD1. Trimming took 5 bases from V and 2 from J; bases not matched to a gene: 3. Germline-derived CDR1 and CDR2 are SGHVS and FQNEAQ. The CDR3 is made up of 14 amino acids. As DNA, the CDR3 is TGTGCCAGCAGCATCGGGACAGCTGGAAACACCATATATTTT. Translated, it gives CASSIGTAGNTIYF.

The J gene is TRBJ2-5, the V gene TRBV27; a possible D gene is TRBD1 (5 bases). CDR3 length: 14 amino acids. V was trimmed by 8 bases and J by 1 base, leaving 14 bases between them. The germline V gene encodes CDR1 MNHEY and CDR2 SMNVEV (reference sequence). CDR3 DNA sequence: TGTGCCAGCTCCTTAGGGGTTTCCCAAGAGACCCAGTACTTC. Translating it yields CASSLGVSQETQYF.

The rearrangement links TRBV28 to TRBJ1-2; tentatively, D is TRBD1 (5 bases). Germline V gives CDR1 MDHEN, CDR2 SYDVKM. The germline V and J ends were trimmed by 3 bases and 7 bases, with 15 bases remaining between them. CDR3 length equals 14 residues. The CDR3 spells CASSFYRGVGGYTF. The DNA for the CDR3 is TGTGCCAGCAGTTTCTACCGGGGGGTAGGTGGCTACACCTTC.

The rearrangement links TRBV3-1 (or the pseudogene TRBV3-2) to TRBJ2-1; the match to TRBD2 covers 9 bases. The germline CDR1 and CDR2 sequences are LGHDT and YNNKEL (reference sequence). Germline trimming cut 8 bases from V and 7 bases from J; bases unmatched to any gene: 12. The CDR3 runs to 15 residues. CDR3 coding DNA: TGTGCCAGCGCCGCGACTAGCGGTTCTGCGAATGAGCAGTTCTTC. Translation gives CASAATSGSANEQFF.

The CDR3: CASSLGTEYYGYTF. The CDR3 DNA reads as TGTGCCAGCAGCTTAGGGACAGAGTACTATGGCTACACCTTC. The V call is TRBV7-2, the J call TRBJ1-2; tentative D call: TRBD1 (6 bases). The CDR3 spans 14 residues. Trimming pared 1 base from V and 3 bases from J, leaving 9 bases between. Germline CDR1 reads SGHTA; CDR2 reads FQGNSA.

The chain employs TRBV5-6 and TRBJ1-2; no reliable D call. Germline-derived CDR1 and CDR2 are SGHDT and YYEEEE. The V gene lost 6 bases and the J gene lost 1 base, with 13 bases spanning the gap. The CDR3 is 14 residues long. The CDR3 sequence: CASIWRGFNYGYTF. DNA for the CDR3: TGTGCCAGCATCTGGCGGGGATTTAACTATGGCTACACCTTC.

V gene TRBV7-3 combines with J gene TRBJ1-2; D is unresolved. CDR1 SGHTA and CDR2 FQGTGA come from the germline V gene. Trimming pared 8 bases from V and 1 base from J, leaving 20 bases between. The CDR3 spans 16 residues. CDR3: CASRTTHSDNNYGYTF. The CDR3 nucleotides read TGTGCCAGCCGCACAACTCACAGTGACAATAACTATGGCTACACCTTC. Filled out from reference TRBV7-3 and TRBJ1-2, the complete variable domain reads GAGVSQTPSNKVTEKGKYVELRCDPISGHTALYWYRQSLGQGPEFLIYFQGTGAADDSGLPNDRFFAVRPEGSVSTLKIQRTERGDSAVYLCASRTTHSDNNYGYTFGSGTRLTVV.